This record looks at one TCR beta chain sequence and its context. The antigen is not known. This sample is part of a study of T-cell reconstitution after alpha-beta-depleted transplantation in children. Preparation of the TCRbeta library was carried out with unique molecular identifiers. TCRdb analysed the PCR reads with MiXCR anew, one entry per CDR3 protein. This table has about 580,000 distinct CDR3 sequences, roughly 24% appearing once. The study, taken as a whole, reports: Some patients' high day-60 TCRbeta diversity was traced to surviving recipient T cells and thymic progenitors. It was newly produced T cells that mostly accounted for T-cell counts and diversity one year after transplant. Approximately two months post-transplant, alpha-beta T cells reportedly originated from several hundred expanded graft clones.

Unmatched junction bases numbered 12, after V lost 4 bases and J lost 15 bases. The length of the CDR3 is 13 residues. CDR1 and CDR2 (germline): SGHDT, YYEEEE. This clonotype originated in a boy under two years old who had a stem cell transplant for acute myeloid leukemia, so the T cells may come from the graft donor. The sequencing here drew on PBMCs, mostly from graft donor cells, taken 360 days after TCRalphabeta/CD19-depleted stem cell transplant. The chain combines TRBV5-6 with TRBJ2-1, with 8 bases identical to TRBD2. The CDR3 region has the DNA TGTGCCAGCAGCCTCGGTAGCGGGGCTTTGCGGTTCTTC. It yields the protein CASSLGSGALRFF.